These T cell receptor beta chains were read from a single sample in a study of blood T cells in healthy people across ages. TCRdb recomputed calls from the 5' RACE reads with MiXCR, one row per CDR3 protein. This table has roughly 800,000 distinct CDR3 sequences, 36% appearing once. Specimen: blood. The origin of the receptors is a man between 18 and 29 years old in good health. Each CDR3 is given with its conserved first and last residue. Each record gives: D gene, J gene, V gene, CDR3 protein. D genes are given only for firm matches.

d_call: -
j_call: TRBJ2-1
v_call: TRBV30
cdr3_aa: CAWSEHRTYNEQFF

d_call: TRBD2
j_call: TRBJ2-1
v_call: TRBV4-1
cdr3_aa: CASSSRPGTSTYNEQFF

d_call: -
j_call: TRBJ1-5
v_call: TRBV12-3/TRBV12-4
cdr3_aa: CASSLAIPQPQHF

d_call: TRBD2
j_call: TRBJ2-5
v_call: TRBV7-2
cdr3_aa: CASSLVGIEAGGPQETQYF

d_call: -
j_call: TRBJ1-6
v_call: TRBV20-1
cdr3_aa: CSASKSPGEPLHF

d_call: TRBD2
j_call: TRBJ2-1
v_call: TRBV24-1
cdr3_aa: CATQGLADNEQFF

d_call: -
j_call: TRBJ1-2
v_call: TRBV20-1
cdr3_aa: CSARALDLNYGYTF

d_call: -
j_call: TRBJ1-4
v_call: TRBV7-2
cdr3_aa: CASSSTETNEKLFF

d_call: TRBD1
j_call: TRBJ2-7
v_call: TRBV20-1
cdr3_aa: CSAEWDSSYEQYF

d_call: -
j_call: TRBJ1-5
v_call: TRBV20-1
cdr3_aa: CSAGGETNQPQHF

d_call: TRBD1
j_call: TRBJ2-1
v_call: TRBV27
cdr3_aa: CASSLETGDLNEQFF

d_call: -
j_call: TRBJ1-2
v_call: TRBV2
cdr3_aa: CASTRDTNYGYTF

d_call: -
j_call: TRBJ2-1
v_call: TRBV12-3/TRBV12-4
cdr3_aa: CASSFRGLQFF

d_call: TRBD2
j_call: TRBJ2-3
v_call: TRBV12-3/TRBV12-4
cdr3_aa: CASSSGGPPYF

d_call: TRBD2
j_call: TRBJ2-7
v_call: TRBV4-2
cdr3_aa: CASSQEASSGGTYEQYF

d_call: -
j_call: TRBJ1-1
v_call: TRBV7-3
cdr3_aa: CASSLMARGGGTEAFF

d_call: -
j_call: TRBJ1-5
v_call: TRBV6-1
cdr3_aa: CASRVGSNQPQHF

d_call: TRBD1
j_call: TRBJ1-1
v_call: TRBV11-2
cdr3_aa: CASSSHRGRDTEAFF

d_call: -
j_call: TRBJ2-5
v_call: TRBV4-3
cdr3_aa: CASSQVIGDRSAMNEQYF

d_call: TRBD2
j_call: TRBJ2-7
v_call: TRBV4-2
cdr3_aa: CASSQGVGLAGEQYF

d_call: -
j_call: TRBJ1-5
v_call: TRBV2
cdr3_aa: CVSSEAIGGQPQHF

d_call: -
j_call: TRBJ1-2
v_call: TRBV4-1
cdr3_aa: CASSQVSSGSNYGYTF

d_call: -
j_call: TRBJ2-6
v_call: TRBV4-2
cdr3_aa: CASSQELGTGSGANLLTF

d_call: -
j_call: TRBJ2-5
v_call: TRBV7-6
cdr3_aa: CASSLVRGAGYNEQYF

d_call: TRBD1
j_call: TRBJ1-4
v_call: TRBV20-1
cdr3_aa: CSARDRGMGGEKLFF

d_call: -
j_call: TRBJ1-3
v_call: TRBV12-3/TRBV12-4
cdr3_aa: CASSYPDRSSGNTIYF

d_call: -
j_call: TRBJ1-6
v_call: TRBV4-3
cdr3_aa: CASSQDPKDSPLHF

d_call: -
j_call: TRBJ2-7
v_call: TRBV5-1
cdr3_aa: CASSYMGADEQYF

d_call: -
j_call: TRBJ2-1
v_call: TRBV7-9
cdr3_aa: CASIVGDLSSYNGQFF

d_call: TRBD1
j_call: TRBJ2-5
v_call: TRBV20-1
cdr3_aa: CSARWDRDGKTQYF

d_call: -
j_call: TRBJ2-2
v_call: TRBV5-1
cdr3_aa: CASSLNSANTGELFF

d_call: -
j_call: TRBJ1-6
v_call: TRBV9
cdr3_aa: CASSVGNRNNSPLHF

d_call: -
j_call: TRBJ1-4
v_call: TRBV12-3/TRBV12-4
cdr3_aa: CASRLEGRLFF

d_call: TRBD2
j_call: TRBJ2-1
v_call: TRBV5-1
cdr3_aa: CASSFSGGPNEQFF

d_call: -
j_call: TRBJ2-3
v_call: TRBV6-5
cdr3_aa: CASSPGAFSDTQYF

d_call: -
j_call: TRBJ2-2
v_call: TRBV3-1
cdr3_aa: CASSQVSRGGSNTGELFF

d_call: TRBD1
j_call: TRBJ2-1
v_call: TRBV9
cdr3_aa: CASSKRRDRAMDEQFF

d_call: -
j_call: -
v_call: TRBV20-1
cdr3_aa: CSARDSPTGIIETQYF

d_call: TRBD2
j_call: TRBJ2-4
v_call: TRBV20-1
cdr3_aa: CSATLAGGRNEQYF

d_call: TRBD1
j_call: TRBJ1-1
v_call: TRBV20-1
cdr3_aa: CSARDGTASTEAFF

d_call: -
j_call: TRBJ1-1
v_call: TRBV20-1
cdr3_aa: CSAFFSPRDTEAFF

d_call: -
j_call: TRBJ1-1
v_call: TRBV4-3
cdr3_aa: CASTGEVRREAFF

d_call: -
j_call: TRBJ2-5
v_call: TRBV20-1
cdr3_aa: CGAREPQGQETQYF

d_call: -
j_call: TRBJ1-4
v_call: TRBV9
cdr3_aa: CASSPYGGASDEKLFF

d_call: -
j_call: TRBJ2-3
v_call: TRBV20-1
cdr3_aa: CSARSPLADTQYF

d_call: -
j_call: TRBJ2-7
v_call: TRBV9
cdr3_aa: CASSASARRGNQAEQYF

d_call: -
j_call: TRBJ2-7
v_call: TRBV20-1
cdr3_aa: CSASGRSYEQYF

d_call: -
j_call: -
v_call: TRBV12-3/TRBV12-4
cdr3_aa: CVSSLAGTYEQYF

d_call: -
j_call: TRBJ2-1
v_call: TRBV27
cdr3_aa: CASTQDGDNEQFF

d_call: -
j_call: TRBJ1-2
v_call: TRBV4-3
cdr3_aa: CASSQEEGGIYGYTF

d_call: -
j_call: TRBJ2-3
v_call: TRBV20-1
cdr3_aa: CSAPVLVDTQYF

d_call: -
j_call: TRBJ2-2
v_call: TRBV10-3
cdr3_aa: CAIRGAASGIGELFF

d_call: TRBD2
j_call: TRBJ2-2
v_call: TRBV9
cdr3_aa: CASSASGGNAGELFF

d_call: TRBD1
j_call: TRBJ2-5
v_call: TRBV5-1
cdr3_aa: CASSMGQPETQYF

d_call: -
j_call: TRBJ1-6
v_call: TRBV27
cdr3_aa: CASSLGTGSPLHF

d_call: TRBD1
j_call: TRBJ1-4
v_call: TRBV5-1
cdr3_aa: CASREGQAEKLFF

d_call: -
j_call: TRBJ1-2
v_call: TRBV25-1
cdr3_aa: CASSEHRYGYTF

d_call: -
j_call: TRBJ2-6
v_call: TRBV5-1
cdr3_aa: CASSLGTF

d_call: -
j_call: TRBJ2-3
v_call: TRBV12-3/TRBV12-4
cdr3_aa: CASSLSSTDTQYF